The clone carrying this T cell receptor (beta chain) was seen a handful of times. Its antigen is still unknown. The data originate from a study of T cell repertoires in cytomegalovirus infection. Study-wide context: Recently identified HLA-C-restricted and well-studied HLA-B-restricted CMV epitopes were used. Indications came from public TCR beta signatures; they pointed to CMV infection and to a matching HLA type. Overall study findings and caveats: Cumulated frequencies of public TCR beta families served to identify carriers of CMV plus the relevant HLA. Predominance within the ex vivo response was attributable to HLA-C-restricted CMV-specific TCR beta clonotypes.

Trimming shortened V by 3 bases and J by 4 bases, and 9 bases separated the two germline ends. In germline, CDR1 is SEHNR, CDR2 FQNEAQ (reference sequence). This CDR3 is built from 13 residues. TCRdb re-called the reads with MiXCR, one entry per CDR3 protein. The sample lists about 150,000 distinct CDR3 sequences; around 32% were seen once. The gene calls are TRBV7-9 and TRBJ1-2; the D is unclear. This specimen was CD8+ T cells from cultured PBMCs, taken from culture after CMV antigen stimulation. This receptor was taken from a human donor in good health (CMV status not recorded). Some clones in this sample may be carry-over from other donors' samples. The CDR3 here is CASSLTETYGYTF. The CDR3 bases are TGTGCCAGCAGCTTGACGGAAACCTATGGCTACACCTTC.